This T cell receptor beta chain stems from a study of cytomegalovirus exposure and HLA in healthy donors (dated by TCRdb to the late 2010s). At the level of the whole study: A later analysis indicated that the 90 to 150 validation repertoires were generated on the platform also employed for the approximately 690 repertoires of the first cohort. The aim of the study was to test whether cataloging public T cell receptors could identify signatures of past pathogen exposure. In addition to the first cohort of 650 to 800 subjects, a separate validation cohort of under 150 different subjects was used. To predict cytomegalovirus infection status, the study brought together high-throughput TCR immunosequencing, statistical association of individual TCRs with disease status, and machine learning. Paper-wide results and their limitations: In vitro tests confirmed that three of the cytomegalovirus-associated TCR beta chains recognize cytomegalovirus antigens. The classifier was reported to diagnose cytomegalovirus status with high specificity and sensitivity in both the original cohort and the validation cohort. In a later analysis, TCRs clustered in the first cohort were found to also tend to co-occur in the 120 or so validation repertoires, with 94% of cluster scores above 0. Most TCR sequences were seen in very few donors, while some public TCRs were found in many individuals. The authors suggested that the approach could potentially be generalized to other disease states and immunological phenotypes. The validation cohort had no HLA typing available for a later analysis, so co-occurrence within that cohort was assessed over all 110 or so repertoires. In the study, some 160 TCR beta chains were listed as associated with cytomegalovirus.

As regards this clone: The target of this receptor is not known. One base away there is no much larger clone; base qualities are not given.

Separate from the roughly 650-subject first cohort, the validation cohort of 95 to 150 subjects was the group to which the donors belonged. The germline V gene (reference sequence) yields SEHNR for CDR1 and FQNEAQ for CDR2. The CDR3 contains 17 residues, cysteine and phenylalanine counted. Only the CDR3 part of the read is kept: 51 bases, read in frame from the first base. Between the V and J ends, shortened by 5 bases and 7 bases respectively, the junction contains 24 bases. Libraries were prepared through the immunoSEQ multiplex PCR assay. The published analysis was carried out like this. A statistical classification framework was developed to diagnose cytomegalovirus status using the catalog of TCR beta chain sequences. TCRdb stores this immuneACCESS table with in-frame sequences only. Part of the clones is absent; in the studies checked, under half of the shortfall reflects unresolved V genes, and no reason is known for the rest. Clonal size and the V and J genes are those of that table, whereas D and trimming came from the DNA. The sample table shows about 130,000 clones, and 80% to 90% are seen once. 9% of the sample rests with the top ten.

The chain was built from TRBV7-9 and TRBJ2-1; a tentative D match to TRBD1 spans 6 bases. Material for sequencing was PBMCs. The TCR was taken from a woman younger than 30 in good health and CMV-seropositive. In nucleotide form, the sequence is TGTGCCAGCAGCCCAAAGACTCTGGGCAGGGGTGGAAATGAGCAGTTCTTC. Translated, this gives CASSPKTLGRGGNEQFF.